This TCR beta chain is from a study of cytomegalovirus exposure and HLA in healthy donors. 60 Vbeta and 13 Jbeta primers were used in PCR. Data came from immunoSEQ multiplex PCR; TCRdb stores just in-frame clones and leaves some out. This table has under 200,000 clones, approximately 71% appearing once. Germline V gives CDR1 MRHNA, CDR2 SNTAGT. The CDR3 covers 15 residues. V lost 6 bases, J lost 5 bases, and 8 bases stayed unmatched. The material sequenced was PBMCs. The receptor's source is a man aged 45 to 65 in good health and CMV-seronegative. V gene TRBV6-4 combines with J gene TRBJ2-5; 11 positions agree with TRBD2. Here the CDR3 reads CASRVAGGDSETQYF. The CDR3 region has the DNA TGTGCCAGCAGGGTAGCGGGGGGGGACTCCGAGACCCAGTACTTC.